This entry describes one T cell receptor beta chain. The target antigen is unknown. The PCR used 60 Vbeta and 13 Jbeta primers. TCRdb's table, derived via immunoSEQ multiplex PCR, lists solely in-frame clones and lacks some. The data show 130,000 to 150,000 clones, with about four fifths seen just once and around 3.9% held by the top ten. This sample is part of a study of cytomegalovirus exposure and HLA in healthy donors. Findings and caveats of the study: Judged likely to be a sequencing artifact was a cluster of highly shared sequence variants.

The CDR3 contains 16 residues. V shed 10 bases, J shed 1 base, and the junction held 7 bases outside the gene matches. CDR1 SNHLY and CDR2 FYNNEI come from the germline V gene. The chain joins TRBV2 to TRBJ2-3, with TRBD2 matching 14 bases. Material: PBMCs. This receptor was taken from a man aged 35 to 55 in good health and CMV-seropositive. In DNA form, the CDR3 reads TGTGCCACCGGGACTAGCGGGGGCCCGGGCACAGATACGCAGTATTTT. This codes for CATGTSGGPGTDTQYF.